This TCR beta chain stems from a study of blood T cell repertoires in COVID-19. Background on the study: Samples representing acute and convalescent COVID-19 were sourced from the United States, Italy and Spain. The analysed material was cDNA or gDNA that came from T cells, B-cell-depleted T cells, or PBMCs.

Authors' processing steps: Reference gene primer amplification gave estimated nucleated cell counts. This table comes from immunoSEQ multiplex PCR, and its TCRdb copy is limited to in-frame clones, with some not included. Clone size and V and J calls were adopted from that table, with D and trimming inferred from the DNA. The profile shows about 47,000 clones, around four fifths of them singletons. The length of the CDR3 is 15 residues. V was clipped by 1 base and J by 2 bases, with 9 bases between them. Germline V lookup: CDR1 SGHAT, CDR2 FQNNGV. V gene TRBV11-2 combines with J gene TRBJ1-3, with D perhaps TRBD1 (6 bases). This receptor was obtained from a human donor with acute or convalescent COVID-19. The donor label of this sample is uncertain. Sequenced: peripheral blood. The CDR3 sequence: CASSLGPGAGNTIYF. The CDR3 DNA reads TGTGCCAGCAGCTTAGGCCCAGGGGCTGGAAACACCATATATTTT.